Sequencing of this T cell receptor beta chain was carried out in a study of PD-1 blockade in classical Hodgkin lymphoma. The overall study: Each patient was given nivolumab 3 mg/kg through a vein every 2 weeks. Study-level results: By cycle point C4D1, TCR diversity had risen significantly in CD4+ cells (but not CD8+ cells). Partial responders and progressors had significantly lower baseline TCR diversity.

Only in-frame clones appear in the TCRdb table, and some are missing; sequencing was by immunoSEQ multiplex PCR. The sample consists of over 25,000 clones, 70% to 90% of them appearing once. Specified time point: cycle 4 day 1 (C4D1), after 5 to 7 weeks of nivolumab. Brentuximab vedotin exposure varied among the patients, all of whom had relapsed after autologous stem cell transplantation. Magnetic negative selection served to purify CD4+ T cells out of PBMCs that had been thawed. This clone appeared once. Its antigen is still unknown. The V gene end was trimmed by 4 bases and the J gene end by 6 bases; junction bases not matched to a gene: 9. Germline lookup yields CDR1 ENHRY and CDR2 SYGVKD. The CDR3 is 15 residues long.

The sequencing here drew on CD4+ T cells from blood, taken before the fourth cycle of nivolumab. This TCR came from a human donor with classical Hodgkin lymphoma. The V gene is TRBV10-3, the J gene TRBJ2-1, with 7 bases matching TRBD2. The chain's CDR3 is CAISALVAGSNEQFF. The CDR3 nucleotides read TGTGCCATCAGTGCGCTCGTAGCGGGTAGCAATGAGCAGTTCTTC.